This TCR beta chain came from a study of blood T cell repertoires in COVID-19. Turning to the study itself: Both acute and convalescent COVID-19 samples were obtained from the United States, Italy and Spain.

Trimming pared 4 bases from V and 7 bases from J, leaving 11 bases between. The CDR3 consists of 13 residues. Germline CDR1 GTSNPN, CDR2 SVGIG (reference sequence). The table came from immunoSEQ multiplex PCR; TCRdb's copy has only in-frame clones and leaves some out. The profile shows tens of thousands of clones, about 89% of them singletons. The J gene is TRBJ1-6, the V gene TRBV30; D is perhaps TRBD1 (5 bases). Specimen: peripheral blood. This clonotype was obtained from a man in his 70s with active COVID-19. The CDR3 is CAWKGAGNSPLHF. The CDR3 DNA sequence: TGTGCCTGGAAAGGGGCCGGGAATTCACCCCTCCACTTT.